The 9 T cell receptor beta chains below all came from one sample that was sequenced in a study of blood T cells in healthy people across ages. Primed by a sample-barcoded 5' primer and a J-beta primer mix, a second PCR proceeded for 7 to 11 cycles. One entry per CDR3 protein, called by TCRdb with MiXCR from the 5' RACE reads. Of hundreds of thousands of distinct CDR3 sequences in the sample, around 42% were seen once. Sequenced: blood. These receptors originate from a man in his 60s in good health.

The chain links TRBV20-1 to TRBJ1-6; no firm D call. The V end lost 2 bases, the J end lost 7 bases, and 18 bases lay between the germline ends. The CDR3 is 16 residues long. In germline, CDR1 is DFQATT, CDR2 SNEGSKA (reference sequence). The CDR3 here is CSARFGGDGLNSPLHF. CDR3 nucleotide sequence: TGCAGTGCTAGATTTGGCGGAGACGGACTCAATTCACCCCTCCACTTT.

The V and J genes are TRBV7-9 and TRBJ2-1, with unresolved D. V dropped 1 base and J dropped 4 bases, with 11 bases sitting between them. Germline CDR1 and CDR2: SEHNR and FQNEAQ (reference sequence). The CDR3 sequence is 15 residues long. The CDR3 DNA reads as TGTGCCAGCAGCTTAGTTTCCACGGTGTACAATGAGCAGTTCTTC. The encoded protein is CASSLVSTVYNEQFF.

There are a few counts of this clonotype. CDR3 DNA: TGTGCCAGCAGTCCGGGCGGGGGGCTTTACAATGAGCAGTTCTTC. Translated: CASSPGGGLYNEQFF. The V call is TRBV3-1, the J call TRBJ2-1; 8 bases map to TRBD2. Trimming took 6 bases from V and 4 from J; bases not matched to a gene: 8. Per germline, CDR1 LGHDT and CDR2 YNNKEL (reference sequence). CDR3 length: 15 residues.

In this sample, this clonotype turned up once. The V and J genes are TRBV15 and TRBJ2-1, with D hard to call. This CDR3 is 14 amino acids long. V was trimmed by 1 base and J by 8 bases, leaving 12 bases between them. The germline V gene has CDR1 LNHNV and CDR2 YYDKDF (reference sequence). The CDR3 nucleotides read TGTGCCACCAGCAGAGGACTTTTAACCGATGAGCAGTTCTTC. Protein: CATSRGLLTDEQFF.

This clonotype showed up just a few times. V usage is TRBV25-1 and J usage is TRBJ2-6; D gene uncertain. The germline gives CDR1 MGHDK, CDR2 SYGVNS. The CDR3 covers 15 residues. Deletions cut 4 bases from V and 1 base from J, with 8 bases between. Here the CDR3 DNA reads TGTGCCAGCAGTGGCCGACTGTCTGGGGCCAACGTCCTGACTTTC. The encoded protein is CASSGRLSGANVLTF.

The J gene is TRBJ1-6, the V gene TRBV25-1; the D is unclear. Germline lookup yields CDR1 MGHDK and CDR2 SYGVNS. This CDR3 comprises 13 residues. V was pared by 5 bases and J by 4 bases, with 6 bases between. This CDR3 reads CASSLAYNSPLHF. CDR3 bases: TGTGCCAGCAGTCTAGCATATAATTCACCCCTCCACTTT.

This clonotype occurred a few times. The chain recombines TRBV5-6 with TRBJ2-1; 7 bases agree with TRBD1. The junction had 4 bases not matched to a gene; V was cut back by 3 bases and J by 4 bases. The length of the CDR3 is 14 residues. Germline assignment: CDR1 SGHDT and CDR2 YYEEEE. The CDR3 nucleotides are TGTGCCAGCAGCTGGGGGACAGCTTACAATGAGCAGTTCTTC. It specifies CASSWGTAYNEQFF.

The chain couples TRBV6-2 or TRBV6-3 to TRBJ1-6, with TRBD1 as a possible D gene (5 bases). Per the germline V gene, CDR1 is MNHEY and CDR2 is SVGEGT. The length of the CDR3 is 14 residues. Trimming shortened V by 8 bases and J by 9 bases, and 17 bases separated the two germline ends. For the CDR3, the DNA is TGTGCCAGCTTCTCTCGGGGGACGGTTTCACCCCTCCACTTT. Translating gives CASFSRGTVSPLHF.

Notes on this clonotype: A read error is likely, as this CDR3 ends without the conserved phenylalanine or tryptophan. Because the CDR3's place on the DNA is in doubt, the DNA is left out and the CDR3 is given as listed by TCRdb. J is TRBJ2-5 and V is TRBV12-3 or TRBV12-4; TRBD1 is the table's D call, not checked against the DNA. The CDR3 has 14 amino acids, counting both end residues. The CDR3 loop reads CASSRAGMGYEEYV.